This T cell receptor (beta chain) was sequenced in a study of T-cell reconstitution after alpha-beta-depleted transplantation in children (dated by TCRdb to the mid-2010s). Concerning the study at large: Using TCR repertoire profiling, the study quantitatively followed how T-cell immune reconstitution unfolded in children after TCRalphabeta/CD19-depleted allogeneic hematopoietic cell transplantation. General findings and caveats noted by the study authors: In some patients, the high TCRbeta diversity seen at day 60 was put down to recipient T cells and intrathymic progenitors that had survived conditioning. Over subsequent months, a decline in hyperexpanded clone frequencies was noted, and after one year, T-cell counts and TCRbeta diversity were mostly ascribed to newly produced T cells. The apparently early alphabetaT-cell count recovery about two months after transplant was reportedly dependent on only several hundred rapidly expanded clones derived from non-depleted graft cells.

This clonotype was seen at least ten times. Its antigen is currently not known. Per-nucleotide qualities are absent, and no much larger clonotype sits a single base away. The CDR3 runs 14 residues from the cysteine to the phenylalanine. Of the read, only the CDR3 DNA is kept; its 42 bases are in frame from base 1. V trim: 6 bases; J trim: 0 bases; unmatched bases: 5. Library creation used PCR. The reads were generated on an Illumina HiSeq 2500. TCR library preparation used molecular barcoding, with unique molecular identifiers applied to normalize quantification of the TCRbeta repertoire. Through fastp at Q25 and MiXCR, TCRdb rebuilt clones from the public reads, retaining in-frame beta chains. Each entry is one CDR3 protein sequence, shown with its most common DNA and genes. For this sample there are hundreds of thousands of distinct CDR3 sequences; around a sixth appear just once. The top ten constitute around 44% of the sample.

This sample's treatment or condition label indicates: allogeneic hematopoietic cell transplantation with graft depleted of TCRalphabeta T cells and CD19 B cells. Transplant recipients were children who received TCRalphabeta/CD19-depleted allogeneic hematopoietic cell grafts. The chain couples TRBV12-3 or TRBV12-4 to TRBJ2-7, with 7 bases aligning to TRBD1. The receptor's source is a male patient between 2 and 10 years old who had a stem cell transplant for acute lymphoblastic leukemia, so the T cells may come from the graft donor. Specimen: PBMCs, mostly from graft donor cells, collected 360 days after TCRalphabeta/CD19-depleted stem cell transplant. The nucleotides read TGTGCCAGCAGCCCGGGACAGAGCTCCTACGAGCAGTACTTC. It translates to CASSPGQSSYEQYF.